This T cell receptor (beta chain) was documented in a study of CD8+ T cells in alopecia areata. Once RNA had been extracted, it was reverse transcribed into cDNA to act as the sequencing template. TCRdb's table, derived via immunoSEQ multiplex PCR, lists solely in-frame clones and lacks some. The table has 120,000 or so clones, roughly 69% seen once. Trimming stripped 2 bases from V and 1 base from J, with 10 bases between. Germline V gives CDR1 MNHEY, CDR2 SVGAGI. The CDR3 is made up of 15 amino acids. The V and J genes are TRBV6-5 and TRBJ2-3; possibly TRBD2 for D (6 bases). The sequencing input was CD4+ T cells sorted from blood. The sequence came from a human donor in good health. CDR3 sequence: CASSYRGTRTDTQYF. CDR3 in DNA: TGTGCCAGCAGTTACCGCGGGACCCGCACAGATACGCAGTATTTT.